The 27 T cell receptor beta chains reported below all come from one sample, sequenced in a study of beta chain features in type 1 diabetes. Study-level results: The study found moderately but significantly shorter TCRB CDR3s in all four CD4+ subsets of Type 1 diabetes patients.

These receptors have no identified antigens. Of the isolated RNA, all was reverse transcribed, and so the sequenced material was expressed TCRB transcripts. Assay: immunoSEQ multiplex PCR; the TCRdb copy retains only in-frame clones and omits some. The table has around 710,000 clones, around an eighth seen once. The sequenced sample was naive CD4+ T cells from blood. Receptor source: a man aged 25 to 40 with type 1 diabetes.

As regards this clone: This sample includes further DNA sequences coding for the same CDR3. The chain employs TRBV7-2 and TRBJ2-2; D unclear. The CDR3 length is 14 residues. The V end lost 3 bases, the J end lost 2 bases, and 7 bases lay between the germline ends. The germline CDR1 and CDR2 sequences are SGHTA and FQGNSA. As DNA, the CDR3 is TGTGCCAGCAGCTTGGAGCCTAACACCGGGGAGCTGTTTTTT. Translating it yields CASSLEPNTGELFF. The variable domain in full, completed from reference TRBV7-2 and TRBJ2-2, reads GAGVSQSPSNKVTEKGKDVELRCDPISGHTALYWYRQSLGQGLEFLIYFQGNSAPDKSGLPSDRFSAERTGGSVSTLTIQRTQQEDSAVYLCASSLEPNTGELFFGEGSRLTVL.

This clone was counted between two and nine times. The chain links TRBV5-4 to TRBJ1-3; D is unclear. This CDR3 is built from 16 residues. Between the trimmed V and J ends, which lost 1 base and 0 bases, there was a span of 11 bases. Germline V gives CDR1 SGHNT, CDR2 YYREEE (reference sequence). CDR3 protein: CASSLSRATSGNTIYF. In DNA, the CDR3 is TGTGCCAGCAGCTTGAGCAGAGCAACCTCTGGAAACACCATATATTTT.

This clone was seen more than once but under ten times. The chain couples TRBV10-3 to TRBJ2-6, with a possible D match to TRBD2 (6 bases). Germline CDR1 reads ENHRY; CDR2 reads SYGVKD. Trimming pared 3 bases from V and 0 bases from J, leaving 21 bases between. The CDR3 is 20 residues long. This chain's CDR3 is CAISDPSKGRPSSGANVLTF. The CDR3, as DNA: TGTGCCATCAGTGACCCCTCGAAAGGGAGGCCGAGCTCTGGGGCCAACGTCCTGACTTTC.

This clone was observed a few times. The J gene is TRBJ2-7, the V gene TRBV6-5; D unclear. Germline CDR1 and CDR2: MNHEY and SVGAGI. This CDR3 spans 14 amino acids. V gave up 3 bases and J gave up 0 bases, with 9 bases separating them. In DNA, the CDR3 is TGTGCCAGCAGTTATGGGCAGCCCTCCTACGAGCAGTACTTC. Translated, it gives CASSYGQPSYEQYF.

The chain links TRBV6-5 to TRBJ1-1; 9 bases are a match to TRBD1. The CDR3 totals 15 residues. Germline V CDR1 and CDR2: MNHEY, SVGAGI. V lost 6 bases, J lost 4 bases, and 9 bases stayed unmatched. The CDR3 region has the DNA TGTGCCAGCAGCGCACAGGGGGCGCAAGGCACTGAAGCTTTCTTT. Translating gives CASSAQGAQGTEAFF.

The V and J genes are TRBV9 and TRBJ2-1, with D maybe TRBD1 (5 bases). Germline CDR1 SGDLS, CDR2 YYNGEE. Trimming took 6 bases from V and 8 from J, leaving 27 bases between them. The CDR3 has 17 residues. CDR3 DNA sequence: TGTGCCAGCACCTTGACTGAAGGTGGGGTCCAGGGCGATGAGCAGTTCTTC. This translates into CASTLTEGGVQGDEQFF.

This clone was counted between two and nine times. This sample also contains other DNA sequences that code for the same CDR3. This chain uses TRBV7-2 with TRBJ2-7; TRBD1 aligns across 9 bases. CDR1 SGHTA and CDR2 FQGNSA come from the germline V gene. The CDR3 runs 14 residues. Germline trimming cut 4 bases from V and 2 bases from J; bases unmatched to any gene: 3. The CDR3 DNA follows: TGTGCCAGCAGCTCCGGACAGGGGCCCTACGAGCAGTACTTC. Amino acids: CASSSGQGPYEQYF.

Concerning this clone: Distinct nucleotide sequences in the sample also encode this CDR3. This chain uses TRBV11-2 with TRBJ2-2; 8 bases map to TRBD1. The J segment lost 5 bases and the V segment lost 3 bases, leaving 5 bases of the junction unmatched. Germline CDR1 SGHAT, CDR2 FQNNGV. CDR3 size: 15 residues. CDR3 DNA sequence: TGTGCCAGCAGCTTGGGCAGGGGGCTGACCGGGGAGCTGTTTTTT. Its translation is CASSLGRGLTGELFF. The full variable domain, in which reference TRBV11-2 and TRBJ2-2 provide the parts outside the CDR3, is EAGVAQSPRYKIIEKRQSVAFWCNPISGHATLYWYQQILGQGPKLLIQFQNNGVVDDSQLPKDRFSAERLKGVDSTLKIQPAKLEDSAVYLCASSLGRGLTGELFFGEGSRLTVL.

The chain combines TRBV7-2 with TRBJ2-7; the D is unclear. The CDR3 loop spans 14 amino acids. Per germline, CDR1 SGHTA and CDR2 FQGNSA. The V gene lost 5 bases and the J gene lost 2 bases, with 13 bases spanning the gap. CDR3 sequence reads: CASSIQVTAYEQYF. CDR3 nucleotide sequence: TGTGCCAGCAGCATTCAGGTAACCGCCTACGAGCAGTACTTC.

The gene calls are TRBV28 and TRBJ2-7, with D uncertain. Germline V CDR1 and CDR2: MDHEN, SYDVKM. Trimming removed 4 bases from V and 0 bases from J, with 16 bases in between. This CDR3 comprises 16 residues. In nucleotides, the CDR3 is TGTGCCAGCAGTTCGCCCGGGCAGAGAAGCTCCTACGAGCAGTACTTC. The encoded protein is CASSSPGQRSSYEQYF.

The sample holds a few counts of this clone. The chain's CDR3 is CASSEARSTEAFF. The CDR3, as DNA: TGTGCCAGCAGTGAAGCGCGCTCCACTGAAGCTTTCTTT. This chain links TRBV2 with TRBJ1-1; no clear D gene. This CDR3 is built from 13 residues. Germline CDR1 SNHLY, CDR2 FYNNEI. The V gene lost 0 bases and the J gene lost 4 bases, with 6 bases spanning the gap.

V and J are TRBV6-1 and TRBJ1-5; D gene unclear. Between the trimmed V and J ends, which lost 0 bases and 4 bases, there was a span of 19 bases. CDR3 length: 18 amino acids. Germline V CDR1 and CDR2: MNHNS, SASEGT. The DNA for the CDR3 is TGTGCCAGCAGTGAAGCCCCGATAGGGCAGGATTTGAATCAGCCCCAGCATTTT. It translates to CASSEAPIGQDLNQPQHF.

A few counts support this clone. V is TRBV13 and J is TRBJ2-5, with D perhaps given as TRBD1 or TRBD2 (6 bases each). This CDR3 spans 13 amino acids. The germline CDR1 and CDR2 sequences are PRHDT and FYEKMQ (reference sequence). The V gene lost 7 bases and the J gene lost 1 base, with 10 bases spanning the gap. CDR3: CASTRGLQETQYF. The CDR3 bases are TGTGCCAGCACCAGGGGACTCCAAGAGACCCAGTACTTC.

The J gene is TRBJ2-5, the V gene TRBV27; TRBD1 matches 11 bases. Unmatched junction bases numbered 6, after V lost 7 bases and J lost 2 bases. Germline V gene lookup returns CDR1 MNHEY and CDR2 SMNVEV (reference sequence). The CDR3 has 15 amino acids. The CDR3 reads CASKSGTGGQETQYF. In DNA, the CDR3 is TGTGCCAGCAAATCCGGGACAGGGGGACAAGAGACCCAGTACTTC.

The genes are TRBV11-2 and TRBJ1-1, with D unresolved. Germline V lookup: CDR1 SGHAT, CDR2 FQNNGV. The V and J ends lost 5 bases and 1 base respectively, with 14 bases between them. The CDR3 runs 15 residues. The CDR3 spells CASSKPADGNTEAFF. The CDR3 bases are TGTGCCAGCAGCAAACCCGCGGACGGGAACACTGAAGCTTTCTTT.

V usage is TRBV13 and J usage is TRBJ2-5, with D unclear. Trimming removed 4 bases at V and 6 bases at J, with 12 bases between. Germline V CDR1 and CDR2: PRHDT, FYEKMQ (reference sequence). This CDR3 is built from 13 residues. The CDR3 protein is CASSSTRRKTQYF. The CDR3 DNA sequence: TGTGCCAGCAGCTCGACTCGTCGGAAGACCCAGTACTTC.

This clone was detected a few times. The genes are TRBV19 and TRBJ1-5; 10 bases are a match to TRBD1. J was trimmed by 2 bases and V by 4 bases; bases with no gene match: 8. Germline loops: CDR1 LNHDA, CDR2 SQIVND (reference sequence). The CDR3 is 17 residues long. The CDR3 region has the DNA TGTGCCAGTAGTACCCGGGACAGGGGAGGGGGCAATCAGCCCCAGCATTTT. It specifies CASSTRDRGGGNQPQHF.

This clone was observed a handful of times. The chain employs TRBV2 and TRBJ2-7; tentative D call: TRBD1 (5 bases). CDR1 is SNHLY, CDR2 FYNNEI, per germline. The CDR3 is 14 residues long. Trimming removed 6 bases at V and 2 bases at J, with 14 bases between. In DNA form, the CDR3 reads TGTGCCAGCAGCCCACAGACAGTCGCCTACGAGCAGTACTTC. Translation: CASSPQTVAYEQYF.

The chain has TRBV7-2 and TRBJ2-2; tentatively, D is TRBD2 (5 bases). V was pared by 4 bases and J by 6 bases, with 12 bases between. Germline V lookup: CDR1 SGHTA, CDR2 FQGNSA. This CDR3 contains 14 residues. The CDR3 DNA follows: TGTGCCAGCAGCTCTCGACTGGGAGCCGGGGAGCTGTTTTTT. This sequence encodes CASSSRLGAGELFF.

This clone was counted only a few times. CDR3 sequence reads: CASSLVRVGEQFF. CDR3 bases: TGTGCCAGCAGCTTAGTTCGGGTGGGCGAGCAGTTCTTC. The V and J genes are TRBV11-2 and TRBJ2-1; D is uncertain. The CDR3 totals 13 residues. Germline CDR1 reads SGHAT; CDR2 reads FQNNGV. V lost 1 base and J 10 bases, leaving 11 bases between the germline ends.

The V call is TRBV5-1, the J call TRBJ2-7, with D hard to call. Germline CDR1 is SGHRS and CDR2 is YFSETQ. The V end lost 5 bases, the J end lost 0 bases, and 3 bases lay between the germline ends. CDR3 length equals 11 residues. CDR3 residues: CASRTSYEQYF. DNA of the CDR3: TGCGCCAGCAGGACCTCCTACGAGCAGTACTTC.

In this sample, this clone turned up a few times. Written as DNA, the CDR3 is TGTGCCAGCCGCGGGCGGGTGGGGTCACCCCTCCACTTT. Its translation: CASRGRVGSPLHF. The chain employs TRBV28 and TRBJ1-6; D unclear. Germline values: CDR1 MDHEN, CDR2 SYDVKM. Trimming removed 8 bases from V and 10 bases from J, with 15 bases in between. This CDR3 has 13 amino acids. The complete variable domain, with remaining parts taken from reference TRBV28 and TRBJ1-6, reads DVKVTQSSRYLVKRTGEKVFLECVQDMDHENMFWYRQDPGLGLRLIYFSYDVKMKEKGDIPEGYSVSREKKERFSLILESASTNQTSMYLCASRGRVGSPLHFGNGTRLTVT.

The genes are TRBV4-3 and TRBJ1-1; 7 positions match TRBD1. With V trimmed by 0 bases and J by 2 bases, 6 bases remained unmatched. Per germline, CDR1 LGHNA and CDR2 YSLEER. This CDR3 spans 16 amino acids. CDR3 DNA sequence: TGCGCCAGCAGCCAAGATTATGGGACAGCTAACACTGAAGCTTTCTTT. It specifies CASSQDYGTANTEAFF.

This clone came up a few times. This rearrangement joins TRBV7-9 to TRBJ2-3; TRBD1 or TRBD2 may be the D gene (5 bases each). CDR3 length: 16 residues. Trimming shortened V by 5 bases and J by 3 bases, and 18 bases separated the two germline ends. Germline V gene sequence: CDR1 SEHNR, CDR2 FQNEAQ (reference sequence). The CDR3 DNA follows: TGTGCCAGCAGCCGGGCCGGGACCTCCCGTACAGATACGCAGTATTTT. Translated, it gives CASSRAGTSRTDTQYF.

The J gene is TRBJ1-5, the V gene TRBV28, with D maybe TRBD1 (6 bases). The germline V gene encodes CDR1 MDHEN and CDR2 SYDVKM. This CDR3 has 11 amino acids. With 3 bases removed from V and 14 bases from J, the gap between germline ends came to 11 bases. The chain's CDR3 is CASSLRTAEHF. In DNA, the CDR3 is TGTGCCAGCAGTTTGCGGACAGCCGAGCATTTT. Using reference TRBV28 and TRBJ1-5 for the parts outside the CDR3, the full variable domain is DVKVTQSSRYLVKRTGEKVFLECVQDMDHENMFWYRQDPGLGLRLIYFSYDVKMKEKGDIPEGYSVSREKKERFSLILESASTNQTSMYLCASSLRTAEHFGDGTRLSIL.

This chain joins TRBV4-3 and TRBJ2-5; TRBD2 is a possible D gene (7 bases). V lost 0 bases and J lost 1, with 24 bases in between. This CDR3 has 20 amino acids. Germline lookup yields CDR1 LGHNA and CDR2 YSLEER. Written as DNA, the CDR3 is TGCGCCAGCAGCCAAGAATGGTGGCCGAGGGCGGGGGCCATCCAAGAGACCCAGTACTTC. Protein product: CASSQEWWPRAGAIQETQYF.

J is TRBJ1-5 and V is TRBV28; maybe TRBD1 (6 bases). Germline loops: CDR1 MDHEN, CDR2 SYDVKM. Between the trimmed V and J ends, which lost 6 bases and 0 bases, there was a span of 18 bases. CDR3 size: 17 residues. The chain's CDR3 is CASRPSTGTHSNQPQHF. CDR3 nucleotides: TGTGCCAGCAGGCCTTCCACAGGGACCCATAGCAATCAGCCCCAGCATTTT.